A single sample gave rise to the 29 T cell receptor beta chains below, sequenced in a study of cytomegalovirus exposure and HLA in healthy donors. 13 Jbeta primers and 60 Vbeta primers were used for the PCR. Only in-frame clones appear in the TCRdb table, and some are missing; sequencing was by immunoSEQ multiplex PCR. Among around 120,000 clones listed, about 80% were seen once. The sample comprised PBMCs. All receptors derive from a boy between 2 and 10 years old in good health and CMV-seronegative.

The V call is TRBV30, the J call TRBJ1-2; tentatively, D is TRBD1 (6 bases). CDR1 is GTSNPN and CDR2 is SVGIG in the germline V gene (reference sequence). Trimming pared 6 bases from V and 5 bases from J, leaving 16 bases between. The CDR3 has 13 amino acids. The CDR3: CACIPEGGYGYTF. The DNA for the CDR3 is TGTGCCTGTATTCCGGAGGGGGGGTATGGCTACACCTTC.

The sample holds many counts of this clone. This rearrangement joins TRBV29-1 to TRBJ1-1; 7 bases line up with TRBD1. From germline, CDR1 is SQVTM and CDR2 ANQGSEA. V lost 3 bases, J lost 3 bases, and 13 bases stayed unmatched. The CDR3 spans 16 residues. The CDR3 region is CSVDFYLTGLDTEAFF. CDR3 coding DNA: TGCAGCGTTGACTTTTACCTGACAGGGCTGGACACTGAAGCTTTCTTT.

This clone was observed a few times. The rearrangement joins TRBV6-6 to TRBJ2-3; the D gene is possibly TRBD1 (5 bases). Germline V gives CDR1 MNHNY, CDR2 SVGAGI (reference sequence). The CDR3 extends over 14 amino acids. The germline V and J ends were trimmed by 4 bases and 6 bases, with 14 bases remaining between them. The CDR3 DNA reads TGTGCCAGCAGTTCGGAGCTCAGGGCTGATACGCAGTATTTT. Encoded protein: CASSSELRADTQYF.

The rearrangement uses TRBV6-1 and TRBJ2-1; TRBD1 matches 9 bases. After removal of 1 base from V and 3 bases from J, the junction contained 10 bases not matched to a gene. Germline CDR1 MNHNS, CDR2 SASEGT. The CDR3 consists of 18 residues. The CDR3 loop reads CASSEETGTGTLYNEQFF. The CDR3, as DNA: TGTGCCAGCAGTGAAGAAACCGGGACAGGGACCCTCTACAATGAGCAGTTCTTC.

The CDR3 DNA reads TGTGCCAGCAGCTTAGAATCCGGACAGACCTATGGCTACACCTTC. This gives the protein CASSLESGQTYGYTF. This sequence joins TRBV7-2 and TRBJ1-2; D perhaps matches TRBD1 (6 bases). Germline V lookup: CDR1 SGHTA, CDR2 FQGNSA. There are 15 residues in the CDR3. V was cut by 1 base and J by 4 bases, with 13 bases left in between. Together with reference TRBV7-2 and TRBJ1-2, the CDR3 gives the full variable domain: GAGVSQSPSNKVTEKGKDVELRCDPISGHTALYWYRQSLGQGLEFLIYFQGNSAPDKSGLPSDRFSAERTGGSVSTLTIQRTQQEDSAVYLCASSLESGQTYGYTFGSGTRLTVV.

The chain links TRBV29-1 to TRBJ1-1, with unresolved D. Germline assignment: CDR1 SQVTM and CDR2 ANQGSEA. The CDR3 length is 12 residues. Trimming removed 7 bases at V and 1 base at J, with 10 bases between. The CDR3 region is CSALFSNTEAFF. The DNA for the CDR3 is TGCAGCGCACTATTCTCGAACACTGAAGCTTTCTTT.

DNA for the CDR3: TGTGCCAGCAGTCTTAGCGGGGGGGCTGGAGATACGCAGTATTTT. This encodes CASSLSGGAGDTQYF. The J gene is TRBJ2-3, the V gene TRBV6-4; 11 bases are a match to TRBD2. The ends lost 5 bases at V and 5 bases at J; junction bases unmatched: 6. This CDR3 spans 15 amino acids. Germline V gene lookup returns CDR1 MRHNA and CDR2 SNTAGT.

The chain joins TRBV5-6 to TRBJ1-6; unclear D gene. This CDR3 region has 13 residues. CDR1 is SGHDT, CDR2 YYEEEE, per germline. Deletions cut 0 bases from V and 8 bases from J, with 6 bases between. The CDR3: CASSLGVDSPLHF. Written as DNA, the CDR3 is TGTGCCAGCAGCTTGGGAGTGGATTCACCCCTCCACTTT.

The chain combines TRBV4-2 with TRBJ1-2; 8 bases are shared with TRBD1. With V trimmed by 0 bases and J by 4 bases, 4 bases remained unmatched. Germline V gene sequence: CDR1 LGHNA, CDR2 YNFKEQ. The CDR3 runs to 15 residues. In DNA, the CDR3 is TGTGCCAGCAGCCAAGAGGCAGGGGGCGGCTATGGCTACACCTTC. Residues: CASSQEAGGGYGYTF.

The rearrangement links TRBV6-5 to TRBJ1-1; 10 nucleotides align to TRBD1. Germline CDR1 reads MNHEY; CDR2 reads SVGAGI. The V segment lost 1 base and the J segment 7 bases; nucleotides outside the gene matches: 3. The CDR3 spans 14 residues. CDR3 sequence reads: CASSYYDRGHEAFF. Written as DNA, the CDR3 is TGTGCCAGCAGTTACTACGACAGGGGGCATGAAGCTTTCTTT.

The chain couples TRBV5-4 to TRBJ1-2, with 7 bases matching TRBD1. The germline V gene has CDR1 SGHNT and CDR2 YYREEE (reference sequence). This CDR3 contains 16 residues. The V and J ends lost 0 bases and 6 bases, in that order; junction bases with no gene match: 11. The CDR3 sequence is CASSLARDRTPNGYTF. CDR3 DNA: TGTGCCAGCAGCTTGGCGAGGGACAGAACCCCAAATGGCTACACCTTC. The variable domain in full, completed from reference TRBV5-4 and TRBJ1-2, reads ETGVTQSPTHLIKTRGQQVTLRCSSQSGHNTVSWYQQALGQGPQFIFQYYREEENGRGNFPPRFSGLQFPNYSSELNVNALELDDSALYLCASSLARDRTPNGYTFGSGTRLTVV.

CDR3 in amino acids: CASSYLIVGGTEAFF. DNA of the CDR3: TGTGCCAGCAGTTATTTGATTGTGGGGGGCACTGAAGCTTTCTTT. The rearrangement joins TRBV6-6 to TRBJ1-1; TRBD1 might be the D (5 bases). CDR1 is MNHNY and CDR2 is SVGAGI in the germline V gene (reference sequence). V lost 3 bases and J 4 bases, leaving 15 bases between the germline ends. The CDR3 length is 15 residues.

The chain employs TRBV27 and TRBJ1-1; 11 nucleotides line up with TRBD1. CDR1 is MNHEY and CDR2 is SMNVEV in the germline V gene (reference sequence). The CDR3 has 16 residues. V lost 6 bases and J lost 4; bases outside the gene matches: 10. The CDR3 sequence is CASRPGTGGWLTEAFF. The CDR3 nucleotides are TGTGCCAGCAGGCCCGGGACAGGGGGGTGGCTCACTGAAGCTTTCTTT.

The chain uses TRBV7-6 and TRBJ2-1; 12 nucleotides agree with TRBD2. Trimming took 1 base from V and 6 from J; bases not matched to a gene: 7. The CDR3 consists of 17 residues. CDR1 and CDR2 (germline): SGHVS, FNYEAQ. The CDR3 loop is CASSLGTSGRSTNEQFF. As DNA, the CDR3 is TGTGCCAGCAGCTTAGGAACTAGCGGGAGGTCGACCAATGAGCAGTTCTTC.

CDR3 protein: CASSQTSDHEQYV. The CDR3 DNA follows: TGTGCCAGCTCACAGACTAGCGATCACGAGCAGTACGTC. The rearrangement uses TRBV18 and TRBJ2-7; 8 nucleotides align to TRBD2. The CDR3 spans 13 residues. V lost 4 bases to trimming and J lost 5 bases; unmatched junction nucleotides: 4. In germline, CDR1 is KGHSH, CDR2 LQKENI.

This sequence joins TRBV6-6 and TRBJ1-5; D perhaps matches TRBD1 (6 bases). Germline V gives CDR1 MNHNY, CDR2 SVGAGI (reference sequence). This CDR3 contains 16 residues. V lost 1 base and J 4 bases, leaving 14 bases between the germline ends. The CDR3 region has the DNA TGTGCCAGCAGTTACTACGTACACGACAGGAATCAGCCCCAGCATTTT. As protein: CASSYYVHDRNQPQHF.

The chain recombines TRBV9 with TRBJ2-2, with 9 nucleotides matching TRBD2. Germline-derived CDR1 and CDR2 are SGDLS and YYNGEE. The J segment lost 1 base and the V segment lost 3 bases, leaving 4 bases of the junction unmatched. CDR3 length equals 16 residues. In nucleotides, the CDR3 is TGTGCCAGCAGCGAGAGACTAGCGGAGAACACCGGGGAGCTGTTTTTT. Translated: CASSERLAENTGELFF.

The genes are TRBV13 and TRBJ2-1; 8 bases match TRBD1. Losses at the gene ends were 1 base for V and 3 bases for J; bases not matched to a gene: 5. Germline CDR1 and CDR2: PRHDT and FYEKMQ (reference sequence). The CDR3 is 16 amino acids. The CDR3 is CASSLASGTGYNEQFF. DNA for the CDR3: TGTGCCAGCAGCTTAGCGTCCGGGACAGGCTACAATGAGCAGTTCTTC.

For the CDR3, the DNA is TGTGCCAGCAGTGAAATCGGATGGGGGACAGGGGGTTACGAGCAGTACTTC. Residues: CASSEIGWGTGGYEQYF. J is TRBJ2-7 and V is TRBV6-1, with 11 bases identical to TRBD1. Germline CDR1 MNHNS, CDR2 SASEGT. With V trimmed by 2 bases and J by 4 bases, 10 bases remained unmatched. This CDR3 is built from 17 residues.

This clone was detected a few times. The chain employs TRBV7-8 and TRBJ1-1; a possible D gene is TRBD1 (6 bases). Trimming removed 5 bases at V and 0 bases at J, with 16 bases between. CDR1 is SGHVS, CDR2 FQNEAQ, per germline. This CDR3 region has 16 residues. In nucleotides, the CDR3 is TGTGCCAGCAGCCCTAAGACAGGATCTTTGAACACTGAAGCTTTCTTT. Residues: CASSPKTGSLNTEAFF.

The chain is built from TRBV15 and TRBJ1-1; 9 positions match TRBD1. The CDR3 is 15 amino acids. CDR1 is LNHNV and CDR2 is YYDKDF in the germline V gene (reference sequence). V lost 3 bases to trimming and J lost 4 bases; unmatched junction nucleotides: 6. CDR3 DNA: TGTGCCACCAGCAGGACAGGGGGACCGGGCACTGAAGCTTTCTTT. This encodes CATSRTGGPGTEAFF. Full variable domain (outside the CDR3, taken from reference TRBV15 and TRBJ1-1): DAMVIQNPRYQVTQFGKPVTLSCSQTLNHNVMYWYQQKSSQAPKLLFHYYDKDFNNEADTPDNFQSRRPNTSFCFLDIRSPGLGDTAMYLCATSRTGGPGTEAFFGQGTRLTVV.

The chain carries TRBV6-5 and TRBJ1-4, with D perhaps matching TRBD1 (6 bases). V was clipped by 0 bases and J by 8 bases, with 13 bases between them. Germline CDR1 MNHEY, CDR2 SVGAGI. The CDR3 has 15 amino acids. In nucleotides, the CDR3 is TGTGCCAGCAGTTACTCGAGCAGGGGTTGGGAAAAACTGTTTTTT. As protein: CASSYSSRGWEKLFF.

This sequence joins TRBV6-4 and TRBJ2-1; 8 bases line up with TRBD2. The junction had 2 bases not matched to a gene; V was cut back by 0 bases and J by 1 base. Germline V gives CDR1 MRHNA, CDR2 SNTAGT. The CDR3 is 16 amino acids. The CDR3 nucleotides read TGTGCCAGCAGTGACTCAGTAGCGGGGTCCTACAATGAGCAGTTCTTC. It encodes CASSDSVAGSYNEQFF.

This clone was detected only once. This chain uses TRBV11-2 with TRBJ1-6, with unresolved D. V shed 5 bases and J shed 8 bases, with 22 bases lying between them. The CDR3 is made up of 17 amino acids. Germline CDR1 and CDR2: SGHAT and FQNNGV. CDR3 coding DNA: TGTGCCAGCAGCCCGATTATAGCCGGCCGCTCCGATTCACCCCTCCACTTT. It specifies CASSPIIAGRSDSPLHF.

This chain uses TRBV30 with TRBJ2-5; D unresolved. CDR1 and CDR2 from the germline V gene are GTSNPN and SVGIG (reference sequence). The CDR3 has 10 amino acids. Trimming removed 5 bases from V and 5 bases from J, with 6 bases in between. This CDR3 is CAWGAETQYF. In DNA form, the CDR3 reads TGTGCCTGGGGTGCGGAGACCCAGTACTTC.

J is TRBJ2-7 and V is TRBV10-3, with 8 bases aligning to TRBD1. The V gene end was trimmed by 8 bases and the J gene end by 5 bases; junction bases not matched to a gene: 14. Germline lookup yields CDR1 ENHRY and CDR2 SYGVKD. The CDR3 contains 15 residues. CDR3 sequence (DNA): TGTGCCATCTTCCGTGTTGGGACAGGCCTTGACGAGCAGTACGTC. Translating gives CAIFRVGTGLDEQYV.

This sequence joins TRBV6-5 and TRBJ2-3; 8 nucleotides align to TRBD1. CDR1 is MNHEY, CDR2 SVGAGI, per germline. After removal of 8 bases from V and 6 bases from J, the junction contained 4 bases not matched to a gene. The CDR3 covers 12 residues. DNA of the CDR3: TGTGCCAGCTCAAGGACAGGGGATACGCAGTATTTT. Its translation is CASSRTGDTQYF.

The chain combines TRBV19 with TRBJ2-1, with D perhaps matching TRBD2 (5 bases). The CDR3 extends over 13 amino acids. With 6 bases removed from V and 9 bases from J, the gap between germline ends came to 15 bases. Germline V gene lookup returns CDR1 LNHDA and CDR2 SQIVND (reference sequence). As DNA, the CDR3 is TGTGCCAGTAGCGCTAGCCCTCTCGGTGAGCAGTTCTTC. Protein sequence: CASSASPLGEQFF.

The V gene is TRBV9, the J gene TRBJ1-1; D perhaps matches TRBD1 (6 bases). V lost 0 bases and J lost 0, with 12 bases in between. There are 16 residues in the CDR3. The germline gives CDR1 SGDLS, CDR2 YYNGEE. The CDR3 bases are TGTGCCAGCAGCGTAGGAGCGACAGGAATGAACACTGAAGCTTTCTTT. It specifies CASSVGATGMNTEAFF.